Listed here are 5 T cell receptor beta chains from one sample, sequenced in a study of a mutant IDH1 vaccine in newly diagnosed glioma. Their antigens are not known. Time point: week 47, end of study. A 20-mer mutant IDH1 peptide at 300 ug was injected subcutaneously with topical imiquimod. Sequencing was performed with immunoSEQ multiplex PCR; in TCRdb, only in-frame clones are kept and a portion is missing. Altogether tens of thousands of clones are present, about 81% being singletons, with the ten largest covering more than 5%. This material consisted of PBMCs, taken from a glioma patient whose treatment included an IDH1 peptide vaccine. The source is a man between 35 and 55 years old with glioma.

This chain joins TRBV10-3 and TRBJ1-2; maybe TRBD1 (6 bases). This CDR3 spans 14 amino acids. The V end lost 10 bases, the J end lost 2 bases, and 17 bases lay between the germline ends. Germline CDR1 ENHRY, CDR2 SYGVKD. CDR3 residues: CATGTPGGNYGYTF. Here the CDR3 DNA reads TGTGCCACCGGGACACCTGGGGGCAACTATGGCTACACCTTC.

This chain connects TRBV7-2 to TRBJ1-6; D gene unclear. Germline CDR1 is SGHTA and CDR2 is FQGNSA. Trimming took 5 bases from V and 9 from J, leaving 20 bases between them. The CDR3 totals 16 residues. The CDR3 spells CASSPRGPRGSSPLHF. CDR3 in DNA: TGTGCCAGCAGCCCCCGGGGTCCGCGGGGTAGTTCACCCCTCCACTTT.

The gene calls are TRBV5-4 and TRBJ2-1; 11 bases are shared with TRBD2. Germline assignment: CDR1 SGHNT and CDR2 YYREEE (reference sequence). The CDR3 runs 15 residues. With V trimmed by 4 bases and J by 5 bases, 5 bases remained unmatched. CDR3 sequence reads: CASSLGLAADNEQFF. DNA of the CDR3: TGTGCCAGCAGCCTGGGACTAGCGGCAGACAATGAGCAGTTCTTC.

V gene TRBV5-6 combines with J gene TRBJ2-7; D perhaps matches TRBD2 (5 bases). Germline V gene lookup returns CDR1 SGHDT and CDR2 YYEEEE. The CDR3 sequence is 15 residues long. The ends were cut back, 6 bases at V and 2 bases at J, with 18 bases in the middle. The CDR3 bases are TGTGCCAGCACCCTCCTCGCGGGCCCCACCTACGAGCAGTACTTC. Protein sequence: CASTLLAGPTYEQYF.

This CDR3 is CASSARDRGHGYTF. CDR3 bases: TGTGCCAGCAGTGCCCGGGACAGGGGGCATGGCTACACCTTC. The chain carries TRBV25-1 and TRBJ1-2; the match to TRBD1 covers 12 bases. The ends lost 4 bases at V and 6 bases at J; junction bases unmatched: 3. This CDR3 is 14 amino acids long. Germline V gene data show CDR1 as MGHDK and CDR2 as SYGVNS.